These 9 T cell receptor beta chains were sequenced from one sample in a study of OX40 agonist ivuxolimab in advanced cancers. The repertoire was sequenced with immunoSEQ multiplex PCR; TCRdb's copy has only in-frame clones and lacks some. The repertoire holds roughly 60,000 clones, 91% seen once, with roughly 3.8% in the top ten. This specimen consisted of CD4+ or CD8+ T cells sorted from blood, obtained in a trial of the OX40 agonist ivuxolimab. These receptors all stem from an adult with an advanced solid tumor such as melanoma, head and neck, liver or kidney cancer.

The V and J genes are TRBV9 and TRBJ2-5, with 11 bases lining up with TRBD1. The CDR3 is 15 amino acids. V shed 3 bases, J shed 4 bases, and the junction held 5 bases outside the gene matches. Germline values: CDR1 SGDLS, CDR2 YYNGEE. In DNA, the CDR3 is TGTGCCAGCAGCGAGTGGACAGGGGGCGCAGAGACCCAGTACTTC. It yields the protein CASSEWTGGAETQYF.

CDR3 in amino acids: CASSISSDYEQYF. The CDR3 DNA sequence: TGTGCCAGTAGTATTTCTAGCGACTACGAGCAGTACTTC. The V and J genes are TRBV19 and TRBJ2-7; maybe TRBD2 (6 bases). Germline loops: CDR1 LNHDA, CDR2 SQIVND (reference sequence). Trimming removed 3 bases at V and 3 bases at J, with 9 bases between. This CDR3 is built from 13 residues.

The chain has TRBV11-2 and TRBJ2-3, with a tentative D call TRBD2 (5 bases). The CDR3 is 13 residues long. Germline CDR1 reads SGHAT; CDR2 reads FQNNGV. V gave up 5 bases and J gave up 5 bases, with 11 bases separating them. CDR3 residues: CASSIHEGDTQYF. In nucleotides, the CDR3 is TGTGCCAGCAGCATCCATGAGGGAGATACGCAGTATTTT.

The gene calls are TRBV27 and TRBJ2-1, with 13 nucleotides matching TRBD2. The CDR3 extends over 17 amino acids. In germline, CDR1 is MNHEY, CDR2 SMNVEV (reference sequence). The V segment lost 5 bases and the J segment 4 bases; nucleotides outside the gene matches: 8. The CDR3 region is CASSTDGTSGTYNEQFF. The CDR3 DNA is TGTGCCAGCAGTACGGACGGGACTAGCGGGACTTACAATGAGCAGTTCTTC.

V gene TRBV5-6 combines with J gene TRBJ2-3, with 11 bases lining up with TRBD2. CDR1 is SGHDT and CDR2 is YYEEEE in the germline V gene. The CDR3 covers 17 residues. The ends lost 0 bases at V and 4 bases at J; junction bases unmatched: 7. The CDR3 sequence is CASSLDLAGGPADTQYF. The DNA of the CDR3 is TGTGCCAGCAGCTTGGACTTAGCGGGAGGGCCAGCAGATACGCAGTATTTT.

This chain links TRBV4-3 with TRBJ1-4; unclear D gene. Germline lookup yields CDR1 LGHNA and CDR2 YSLEER. The length of the CDR3 is 16 residues. Trimming stripped 0 bases from V and 3 bases from J, with 11 bases between. CDR3 loop: CASSQDRGPANEKLFF. CDR3 DNA sequence: TGCGCCAGCAGCCAAGACCGAGGGCCGGCTAATGAAAAACTGTTTTTT.

The V call is TRBV7-9, the J call TRBJ1-1, with D possibly matching TRBD1 (6 bases). CDR1 is SEHNR, CDR2 FQNEAQ, per germline (reference sequence). Between the trimmed V and J ends, which lost 7 bases and 0 bases, there was a span of 12 bases. This CDR3 spans 14 amino acids. CDR3 nucleotide sequence: TGTGCCAGCACCGAGGACAGTATGAACACTGAAGCTTTCTTT. Translating gives CASTEDSMNTEAFF.

The chain links TRBV6-5 to TRBJ2-1; 10 bases line up with TRBD2. Germline V gene data show CDR1 as MNHEY and CDR2 as SVGAGI. This CDR3 region has 15 residues. Trimming cost V 4 bases and J 8 bases; bases outside gene matches: 8. DNA of the CDR3: TGTGCCAGCAGTTCTGAGCGGGAGGGCCTTTATGAGCAGTTCTTC. Translation gives CASSSEREGLYEQFF.

The CDR3 spells CASSLWVAGGVSYNEQFF. In DNA, the CDR3 is TGTGCCAGCAGCTTGTGGGTAGCGGGAGGAGTGTCCTACAATGAGCAGTTCTTC. The J gene is TRBJ2-1, the V gene TRBV7-9, with 10 bases aligning to TRBD2. Germline-derived CDR1 and CDR2 are SEHNR and FQNEAQ (reference sequence). The CDR3 runs 18 residues. With 3 bases clipped from V and 1 base from J, the junction kept 9 bases outside the gene matches.